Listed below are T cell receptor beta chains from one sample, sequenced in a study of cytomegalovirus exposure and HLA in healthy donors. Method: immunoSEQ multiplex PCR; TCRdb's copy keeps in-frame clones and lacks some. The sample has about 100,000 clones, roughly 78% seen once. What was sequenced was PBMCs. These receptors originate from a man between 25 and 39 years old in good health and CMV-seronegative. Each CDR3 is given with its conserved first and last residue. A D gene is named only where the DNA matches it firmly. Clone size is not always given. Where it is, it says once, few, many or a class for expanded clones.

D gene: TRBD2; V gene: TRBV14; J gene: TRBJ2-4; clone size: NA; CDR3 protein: CASSPQTSGRNIQYF; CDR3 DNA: TGTGCCAGCAGCCCCCAGACTAGCGGAAGAAACATTCAGTACTTC
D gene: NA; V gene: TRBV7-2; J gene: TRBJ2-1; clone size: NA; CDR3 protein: CASSPGQLYNEQFF; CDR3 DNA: TGTGCCAGCAGCCCGGGACAACTGTACAATGAGCAGTTCTTC
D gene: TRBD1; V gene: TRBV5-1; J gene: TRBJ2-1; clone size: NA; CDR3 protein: CASRQGSYEQFF; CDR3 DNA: TGCGCCAGCAGACAGGGGAGCTATGAGCAGTTCTTC
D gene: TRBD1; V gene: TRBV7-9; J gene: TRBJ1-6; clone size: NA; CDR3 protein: CASSRTGRNSPLHF; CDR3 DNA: TGTGCCAGCAGCCGGACAGGGAGGAATTCACCCCTCCACTTT
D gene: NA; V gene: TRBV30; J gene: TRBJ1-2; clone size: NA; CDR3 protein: CAWSSSSYGYTF; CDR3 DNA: TGTGCCTGGAGTTCTAGTTCGTATGGCTACACCTTC
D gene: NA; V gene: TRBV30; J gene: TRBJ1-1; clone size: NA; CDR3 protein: CAWSVGGGEAFF; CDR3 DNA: TGTGCCTGGAGTGTAGGGGGGGGCGAAGCTTTCTTT
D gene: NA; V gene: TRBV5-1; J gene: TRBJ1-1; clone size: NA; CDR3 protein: CASGSTGLNTEAFF; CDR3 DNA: TGCGCCAGCGGATCAACAGGCTTGAACACTGAAGCTTTCTTT
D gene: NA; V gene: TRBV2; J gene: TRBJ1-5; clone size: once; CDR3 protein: CASRAQGWAGQPQHF; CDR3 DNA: TGTGCCAGCAGGGCCCAAGGTTGGGCGGGTCAGCCCCAGCATTTT
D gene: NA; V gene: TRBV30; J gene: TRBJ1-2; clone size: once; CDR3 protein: CAWSDRERGYTF; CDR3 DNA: TGTGCCTGGAGTGACAGGGAGCGGGGCTACACCTTC
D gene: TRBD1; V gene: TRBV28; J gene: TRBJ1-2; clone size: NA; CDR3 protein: CASSLMTGVYGYTF; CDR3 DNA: TGTGCCAGCAGTTTAATGACAGGGGTCTATGGCTACACCTTC
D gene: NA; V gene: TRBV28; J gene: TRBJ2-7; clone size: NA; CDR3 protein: CASSIIGQGSYEQYF; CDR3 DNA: TGTGCCAGCAGTATCATCGGGCAGGGCTCCTACGAGCAGTACTTC
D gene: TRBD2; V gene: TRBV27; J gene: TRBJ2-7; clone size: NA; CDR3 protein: CASSSFLAGGPYEQYF; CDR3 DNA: TGTGCCAGCAGTTCCTTCCTAGCGGGGGGGCCCTACGAGCAGTACTTC